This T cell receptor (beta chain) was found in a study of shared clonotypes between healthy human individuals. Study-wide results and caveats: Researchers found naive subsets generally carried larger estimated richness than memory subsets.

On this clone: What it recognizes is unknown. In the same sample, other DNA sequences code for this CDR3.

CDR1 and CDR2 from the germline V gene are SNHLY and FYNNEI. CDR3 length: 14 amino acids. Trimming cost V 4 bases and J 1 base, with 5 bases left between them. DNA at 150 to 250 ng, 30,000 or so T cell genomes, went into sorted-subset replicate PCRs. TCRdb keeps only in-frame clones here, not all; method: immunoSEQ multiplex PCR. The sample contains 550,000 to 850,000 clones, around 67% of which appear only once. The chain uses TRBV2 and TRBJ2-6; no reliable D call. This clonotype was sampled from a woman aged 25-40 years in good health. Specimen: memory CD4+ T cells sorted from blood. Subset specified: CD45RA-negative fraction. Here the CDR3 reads CASSGRSGANVLTF. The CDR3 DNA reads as TGTGCCAGCAGTGGCCGGTCTGGGGCCAACGTCCTGACTTTC.